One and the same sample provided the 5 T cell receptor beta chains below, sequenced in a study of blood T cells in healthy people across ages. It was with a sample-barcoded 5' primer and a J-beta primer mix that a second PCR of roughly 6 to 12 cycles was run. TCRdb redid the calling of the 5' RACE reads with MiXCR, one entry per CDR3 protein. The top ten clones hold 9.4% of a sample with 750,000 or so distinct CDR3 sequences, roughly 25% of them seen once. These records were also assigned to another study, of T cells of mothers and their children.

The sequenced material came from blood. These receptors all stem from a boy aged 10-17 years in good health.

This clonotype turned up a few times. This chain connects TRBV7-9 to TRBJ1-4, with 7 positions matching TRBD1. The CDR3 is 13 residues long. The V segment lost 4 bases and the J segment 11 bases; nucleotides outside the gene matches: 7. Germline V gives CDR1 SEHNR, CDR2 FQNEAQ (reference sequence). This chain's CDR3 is CASSSPGGNKLFF. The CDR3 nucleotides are TGTGCCAGCAGCTCCCCAGGGGGGAACAAACTGTTTTTT.

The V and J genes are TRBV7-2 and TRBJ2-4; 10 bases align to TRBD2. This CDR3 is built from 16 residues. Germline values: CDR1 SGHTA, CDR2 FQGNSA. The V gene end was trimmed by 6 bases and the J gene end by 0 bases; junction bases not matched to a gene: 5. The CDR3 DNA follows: TGTGCCAGCAGTAGAAGACTAGCGGGAGCCAAAAACATTCAGTACTTC. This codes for CASSRRLAGAKNIQYF.

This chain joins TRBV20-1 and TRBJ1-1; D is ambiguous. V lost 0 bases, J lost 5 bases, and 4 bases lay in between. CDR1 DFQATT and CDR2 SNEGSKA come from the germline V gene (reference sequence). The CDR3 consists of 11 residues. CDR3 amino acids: CSARDRTEAFF. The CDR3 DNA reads TGCAGTGCTAGAGATCGTACTGAAGCTTTCTTT.

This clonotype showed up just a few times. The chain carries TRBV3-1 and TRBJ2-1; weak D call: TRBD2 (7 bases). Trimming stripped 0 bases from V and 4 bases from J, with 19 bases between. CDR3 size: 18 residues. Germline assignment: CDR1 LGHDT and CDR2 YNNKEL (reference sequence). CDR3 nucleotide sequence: TGTGCCAGCAGCCAAGATTTCTCGGGGGCTAGCGGATACAATGAGCAGTTCTTC. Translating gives CASSQDFSGASGYNEQFF.

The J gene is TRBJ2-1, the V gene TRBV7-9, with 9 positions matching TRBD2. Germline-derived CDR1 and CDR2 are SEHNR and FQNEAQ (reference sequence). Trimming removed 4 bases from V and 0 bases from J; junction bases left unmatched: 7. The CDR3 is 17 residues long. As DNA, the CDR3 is TGTGCCAGCAGCTCGGGACTAGCAGGAAACTCCTACAATGAGCAGTTCTTC. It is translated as CASSSGLAGNSYNEQFF.